This TCR beta chain was obtained from a study of tumor-infiltrating lymphocytes in primary liver carcinoma. Study as a whole: Primary liver carcinoma, confirmed by histopathology, was surgically resected. These were node-negative, non-metastatic T1-T3 tumors of roughly 4 to 10 cm.

This clonotype was observed a handful of times. Priming with a constant-region primer yielded TCR beta cDNA from roughly 0.45 ug total RNA. Three-round nested multiplex PCR performed with slightly modified ARM-PCR produced the TCR beta libraries. In the first two PCR rounds, TRBV1-TRBV30 forward primers were paired with a C-beta reverse primer, and each round lasted about 9 cycles. TCRdb re-called the multiplex PCR reads through MiXCR, storing one row per CDR3 protein. This sample has 150,000 to 200,000 distinct CDR3 sequences, with 50% to 75% found just once. Both blood RNA, taken from unsorted whole blood, and germline DNA were extracted. Trimming shortened V by 3 bases and J by 4 bases, and 11 bases separated the two germline ends. This CDR3 comprises 14 residues. Germline V gene lookup returns CDR1 SGHDT and CDR2 YYEEEE.

The TCR sequence derives from a man aged 40-55 years with primary liver carcinoma and hepatitis B virus infection. V is TRBV5-6 and J is TRBJ2-1; D may be TRBD1 (6 bases). Sequencing input: peripheral blood. DNA of the CDR3: TGTGCCAGCAGCTGGGGGCAAGGATACAATGAGCAGTTCTTC. Translating gives CASSWGQGYNEQFF.